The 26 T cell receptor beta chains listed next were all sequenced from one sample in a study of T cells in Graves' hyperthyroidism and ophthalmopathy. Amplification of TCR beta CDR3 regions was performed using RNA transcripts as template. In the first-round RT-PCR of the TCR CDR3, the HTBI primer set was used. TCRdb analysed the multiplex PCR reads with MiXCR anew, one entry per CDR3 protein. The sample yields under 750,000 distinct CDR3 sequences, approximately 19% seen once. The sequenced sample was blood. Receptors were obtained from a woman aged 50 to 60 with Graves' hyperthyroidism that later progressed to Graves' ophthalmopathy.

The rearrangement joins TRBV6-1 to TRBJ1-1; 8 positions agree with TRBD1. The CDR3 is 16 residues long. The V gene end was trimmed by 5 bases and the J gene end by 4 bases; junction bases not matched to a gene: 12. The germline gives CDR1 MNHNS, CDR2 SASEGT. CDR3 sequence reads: CASSYSGQGGGTEAFF. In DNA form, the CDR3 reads TGTGCCAGCAGTTACTCAGGACAGGGTGGGGGCACTGAAGCTTTCTTT.

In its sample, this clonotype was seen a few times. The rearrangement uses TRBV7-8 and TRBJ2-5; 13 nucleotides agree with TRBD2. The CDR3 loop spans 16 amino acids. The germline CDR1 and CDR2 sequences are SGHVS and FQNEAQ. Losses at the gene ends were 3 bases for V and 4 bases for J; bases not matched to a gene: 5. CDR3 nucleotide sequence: TGTGCCAGCAGCTTTACTAGCGGGGGGGCCCGAGAGACCCAGTACTTC. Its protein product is CASSFTSGGARETQYF.

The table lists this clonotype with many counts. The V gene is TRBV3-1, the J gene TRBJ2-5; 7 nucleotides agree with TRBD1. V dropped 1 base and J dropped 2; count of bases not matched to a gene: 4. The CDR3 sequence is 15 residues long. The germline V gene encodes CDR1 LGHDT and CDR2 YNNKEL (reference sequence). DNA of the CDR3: TGTGCCAGCAGCCAAGTCGGGACAGTACAAGAGACCCAGTACTTC. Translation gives CASSQVGTVQETQYF.

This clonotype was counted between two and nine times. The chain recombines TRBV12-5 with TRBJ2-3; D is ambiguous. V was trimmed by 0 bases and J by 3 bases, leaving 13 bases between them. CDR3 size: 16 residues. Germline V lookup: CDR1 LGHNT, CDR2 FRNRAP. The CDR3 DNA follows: TGTGCTAGTGGTTTGGTAATCCAAGCAATTACAGATACGCAGTATTTT. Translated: CASGLVIQAITDTQYF.

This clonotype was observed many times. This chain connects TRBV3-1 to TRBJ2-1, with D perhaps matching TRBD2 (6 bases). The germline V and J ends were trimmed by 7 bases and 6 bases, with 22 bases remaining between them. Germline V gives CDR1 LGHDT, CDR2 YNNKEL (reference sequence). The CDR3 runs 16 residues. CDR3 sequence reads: CASTKGLTGVFNEQFF. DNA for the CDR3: TGTGCCAGCACCAAAGGGCTGACGGGGGTTTTCAATGAGCAGTTCTTC.

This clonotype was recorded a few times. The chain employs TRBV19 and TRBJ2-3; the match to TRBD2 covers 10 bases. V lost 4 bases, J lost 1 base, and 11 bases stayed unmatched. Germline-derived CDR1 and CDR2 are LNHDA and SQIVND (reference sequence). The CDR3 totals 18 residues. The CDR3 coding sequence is TGTGCCAGTAGTACATCTAGCGGGGGTGCCCGCGGCACAGATACGCAGTATTTT. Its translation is CASSTSSGGARGTDTQYF.

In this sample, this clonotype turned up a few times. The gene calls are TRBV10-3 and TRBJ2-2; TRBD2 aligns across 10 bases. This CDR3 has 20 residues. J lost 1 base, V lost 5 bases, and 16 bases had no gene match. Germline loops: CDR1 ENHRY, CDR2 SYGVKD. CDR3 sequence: CAISYKVYPSGGENTGELFF. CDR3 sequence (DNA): TGTGCCATCAGTTACAAAGTATACCCAAGCGGGGGGGAGAACACCGGGGAGCTGTTTTTT.

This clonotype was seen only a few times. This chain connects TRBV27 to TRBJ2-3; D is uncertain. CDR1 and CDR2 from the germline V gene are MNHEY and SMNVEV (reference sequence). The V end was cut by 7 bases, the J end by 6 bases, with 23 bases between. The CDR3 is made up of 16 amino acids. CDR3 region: CASTSGPWGSVDTQYF. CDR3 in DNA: TGTGCCAGCACCTCGGGCCCCTGGGGAAGCGTCGATACGCAGTATTTT.

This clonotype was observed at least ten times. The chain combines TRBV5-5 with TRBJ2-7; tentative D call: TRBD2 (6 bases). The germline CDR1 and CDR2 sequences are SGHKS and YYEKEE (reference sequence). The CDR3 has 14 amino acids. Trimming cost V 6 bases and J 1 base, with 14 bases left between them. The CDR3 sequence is CASTQMGLSYEQYF. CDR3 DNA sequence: TGTGCCAGCACCCAGATGGGACTTTCCTACGAGCAGTACTTC.

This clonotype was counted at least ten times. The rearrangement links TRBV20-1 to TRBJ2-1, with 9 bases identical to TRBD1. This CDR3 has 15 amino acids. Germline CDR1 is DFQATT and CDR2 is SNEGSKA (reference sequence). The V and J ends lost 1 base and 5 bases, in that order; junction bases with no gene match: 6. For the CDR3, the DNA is TGCAGTGCTAGAGCCTGGGACAGGGTCGACAATGAGCAGTTCTTC. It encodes CSARAWDRVDNEQFF.

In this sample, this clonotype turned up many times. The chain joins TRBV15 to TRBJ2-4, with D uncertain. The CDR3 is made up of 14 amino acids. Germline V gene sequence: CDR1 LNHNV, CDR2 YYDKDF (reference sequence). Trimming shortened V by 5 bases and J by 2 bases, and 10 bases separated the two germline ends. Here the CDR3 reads CATSVTMTKNIQYF. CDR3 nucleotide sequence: TGTGCCACCAGCGTAACGATGACCAAAAACATTCAGTACTTC.

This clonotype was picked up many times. CDR3: CSARSTRGPYEQYF. The CDR3 DNA follows: TGCAGTGCTAGAAGTACGCGGGGGCCCTACGAGCAGTACTTC. This sequence joins TRBV20-1 and TRBJ2-7; TRBD2 might be the D (7 bases). The germline V gene has CDR1 DFQATT and CDR2 SNEGSKA (reference sequence). The V end lost 2 bases, the J end lost 2 bases, and 13 bases lay between the germline ends. The CDR3 runs to 14 residues.

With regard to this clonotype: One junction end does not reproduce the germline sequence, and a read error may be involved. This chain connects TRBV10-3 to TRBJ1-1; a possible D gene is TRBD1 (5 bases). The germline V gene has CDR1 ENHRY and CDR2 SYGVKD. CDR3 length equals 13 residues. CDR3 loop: CATSGLMNTEAYF. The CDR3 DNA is TGTGCCACCTCGGGGCTTATGAACACTGAAGCTTACTTT.

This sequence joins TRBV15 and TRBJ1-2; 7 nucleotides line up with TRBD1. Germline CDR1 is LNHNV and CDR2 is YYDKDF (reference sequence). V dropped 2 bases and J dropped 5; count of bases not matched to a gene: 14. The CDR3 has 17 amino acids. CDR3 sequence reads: CATSRPGRQAGGYGYTF. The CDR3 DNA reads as TGTGCCACCAGCAGACCGGGGCGGCAGGCAGGGGGGTATGGCTACACCTTC. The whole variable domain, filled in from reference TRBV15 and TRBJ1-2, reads DAMVIQNPRYQVTQFGKPVTLSCSQTLNHNVMYWYQQKSSQAPKLLFHYYDKDFNNEADTPDNFQSRRPNTSFCFLDIRSPGLGDTAMYLCATSRPGRQAGGYGYTFGSGTRLTVV.

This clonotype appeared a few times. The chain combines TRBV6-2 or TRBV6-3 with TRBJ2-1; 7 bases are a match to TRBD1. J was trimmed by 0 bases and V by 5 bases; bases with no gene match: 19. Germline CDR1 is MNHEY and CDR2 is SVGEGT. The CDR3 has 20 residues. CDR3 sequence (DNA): TGTGCCAGCAGTGACCCAGACAGGGTCGGAGTGGGCGACTCCTACAATGAGCAGTTCTTC. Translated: CASSDPDRVGVGDSYNEQFF.

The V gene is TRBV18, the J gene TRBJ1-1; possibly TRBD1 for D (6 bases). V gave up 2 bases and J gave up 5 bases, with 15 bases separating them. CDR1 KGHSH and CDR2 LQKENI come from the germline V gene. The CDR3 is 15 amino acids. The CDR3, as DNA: TGTGCCAGCTCACCATCAGGGGAGAGAAAAACTGAAGCTTTCTTT. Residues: CASSPSGERKTEAFF.

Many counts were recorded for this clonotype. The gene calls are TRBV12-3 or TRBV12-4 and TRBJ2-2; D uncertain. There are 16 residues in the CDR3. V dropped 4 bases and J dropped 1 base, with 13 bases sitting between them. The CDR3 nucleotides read TGTGCCAGCAGTTCCCCGGAAAGAAGGAACACCGGGGAGCTGTTTTTT. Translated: CASSSPERRNTGELFF.

In DNA, the CDR3 is TGTGCCAGCAGACAGGACAGGGCAGATACGCAGTATTTT. Translated: CASRQDRADTQYF. V and J are TRBV2 and TRBJ2-3; TRBD1 matches 8 bases. Germline V gives CDR1 SNHLY, CDR2 FYNNEI. With 6 bases clipped from V and 4 bases from J, the junction kept 3 bases outside the gene matches. This CDR3 is built from 13 residues.

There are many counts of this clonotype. In DNA form, the CDR3 reads TGCAGTACCTCTCGGGACGCATTTAGCAATCAGCCCCAGCATTTT. Protein product: CSTSRDAFSNQPQHF. The chain recombines TRBV20-1 with TRBJ1-5; maybe TRBD1 (5 bases). Germline V CDR1 and CDR2: DFQATT, SNEGSKA (reference sequence). Trimming cost V 8 bases and J 0 bases, with 17 bases left between them. This CDR3 contains 15 residues.

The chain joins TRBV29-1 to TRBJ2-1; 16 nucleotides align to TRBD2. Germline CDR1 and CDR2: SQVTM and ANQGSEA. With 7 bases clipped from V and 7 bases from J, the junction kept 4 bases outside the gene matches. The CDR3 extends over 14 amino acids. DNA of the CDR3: TGCAGCGCCACGGGACTAGCGGGGGGGAATGAGCAGTTCTTC. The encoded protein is CSATGLAGGNEQFF.

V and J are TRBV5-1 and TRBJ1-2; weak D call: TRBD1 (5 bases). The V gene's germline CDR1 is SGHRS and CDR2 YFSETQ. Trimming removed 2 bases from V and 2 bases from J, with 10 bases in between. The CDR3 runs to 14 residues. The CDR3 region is CASSFDRKNYGYTF. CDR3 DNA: TGCGCCAGCAGCTTCGACAGAAAAAACTATGGCTACACCTTC.

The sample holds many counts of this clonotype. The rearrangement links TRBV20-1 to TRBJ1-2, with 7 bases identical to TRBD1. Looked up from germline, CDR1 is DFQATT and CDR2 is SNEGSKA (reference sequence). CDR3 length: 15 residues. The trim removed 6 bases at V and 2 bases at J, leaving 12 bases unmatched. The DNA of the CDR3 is TGCAGTGCCACAAGGGGGCTTCAACTGAACTATGGCTACACCTTC. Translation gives CSATRGLQLNYGYTF.

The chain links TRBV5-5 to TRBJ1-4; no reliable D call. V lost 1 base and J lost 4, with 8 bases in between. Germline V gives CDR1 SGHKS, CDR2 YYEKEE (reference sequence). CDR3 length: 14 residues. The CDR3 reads CASSLWLNNEKLFF. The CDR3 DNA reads TGTGCCAGCAGCTTGTGGCTGAATAATGAAAAACTGTTTTTT.

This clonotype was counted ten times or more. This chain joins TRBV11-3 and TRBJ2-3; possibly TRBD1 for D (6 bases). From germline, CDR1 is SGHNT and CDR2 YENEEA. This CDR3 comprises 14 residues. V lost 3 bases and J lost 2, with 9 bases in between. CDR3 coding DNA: TGTGCCAGCAGCTTCAGGGGTAACACAGATACGCAGTATTTT. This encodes CASSFRGNTDTQYF. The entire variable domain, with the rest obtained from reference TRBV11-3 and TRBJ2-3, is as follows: EAGVVQSPRYKIIEKKQPVAFWCNPISGHNTLYWYLQNLGQGPELLIRYENEEAVDDSQLPKDRFSAERLKGVDSTLKIQPAELGDSAVYLCASSFRGNTDTQYFGPGTRLTVL.

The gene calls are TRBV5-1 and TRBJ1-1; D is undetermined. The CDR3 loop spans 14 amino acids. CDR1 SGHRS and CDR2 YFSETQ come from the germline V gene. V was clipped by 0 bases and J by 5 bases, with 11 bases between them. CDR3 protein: CASSLAAEGTEAFF. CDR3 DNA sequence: TGCGCCAGCAGCTTGGCGGCCGAGGGAACTGAAGCTTTCTTT.

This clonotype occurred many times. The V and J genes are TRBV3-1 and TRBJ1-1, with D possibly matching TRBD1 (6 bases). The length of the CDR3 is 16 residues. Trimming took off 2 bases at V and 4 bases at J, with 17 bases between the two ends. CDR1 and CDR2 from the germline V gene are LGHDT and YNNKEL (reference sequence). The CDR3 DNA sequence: TGTGCCAGCAGCCAACGAATGGGGGGCGCCGGCACTGAAGCTTTCTTT. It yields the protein CASSQRMGGAGTEAFF.